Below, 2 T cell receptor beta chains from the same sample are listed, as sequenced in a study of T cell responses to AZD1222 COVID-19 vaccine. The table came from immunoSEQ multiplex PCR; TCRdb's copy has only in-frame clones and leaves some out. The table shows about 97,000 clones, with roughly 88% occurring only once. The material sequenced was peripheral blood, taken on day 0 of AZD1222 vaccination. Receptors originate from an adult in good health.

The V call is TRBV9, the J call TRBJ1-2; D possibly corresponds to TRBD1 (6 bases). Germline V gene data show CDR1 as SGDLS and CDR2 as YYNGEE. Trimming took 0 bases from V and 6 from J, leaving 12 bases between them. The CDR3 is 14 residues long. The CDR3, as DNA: TGTGCCAGCAGCGTAGATCTCCAGGGGAATGGCTACACCTTC. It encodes CASSVDLQGNGYTF.

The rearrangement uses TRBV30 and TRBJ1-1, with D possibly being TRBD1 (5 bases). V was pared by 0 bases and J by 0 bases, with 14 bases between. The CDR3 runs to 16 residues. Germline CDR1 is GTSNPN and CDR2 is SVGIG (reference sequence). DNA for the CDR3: TGTGCCTGGAGTGTACGAGGGGAAATCATGAACACTGAAGCTTTCTTT. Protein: CAWSVRGEIMNTEAFF. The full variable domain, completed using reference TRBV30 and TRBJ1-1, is SQTIHQWPATLVQPVGSPLSLECTVEGTSNPNLYWYRQAAGRGLQLLFYSVGIGQISSEVPQNLSASRPQDRQFILSSKKLLLSDSGFYLCAWSVRGEIMNTEAFFGQGTRLTVV.